This TCR beta chain derives from a study of shared clonotypes between healthy human individuals. CD45RA+ naive and CD45RA-negative memory subsets were separated from CD4+ cells. Study observations and caveats: Around 5% was the fraction of naive CD4 clonotypes found shared across a few donors. Investigators expected sequencing depth to affect clonotype sharing among donors.

The V and J ends lost 5 bases and 1 base respectively, with 18 bases between them. The CDR3 extends over 16 amino acids. Germline CDR1 is MNHEY and CDR2 is SMNVEV (reference sequence). Sequencing was at deep level. Assay: immunoSEQ multiplex PCR; the TCRdb copy retains only in-frame clones and omits some. The sample lists 2 million to 2.5 million clones; more than 80% were seen once. About this clone: Antigen unknown.

The specimen was naive CD4+ T cells from PBMCs. Subset: CD45RA+ positively selected. The sequence came from a young man in good health. Some clones in this sample may be carry-over from other donors' samples. The chain recombines TRBV27 with TRBJ2-7; D might be TRBD1 (6 bases). In nucleotides, the CDR3 is TGTGCCAGCAGTGTTTCACCGGGACACTCTTCCTACGAGCAGTACTTC. Its protein is CASSVSPGHSSYEQYF.